This entry lists 6 T cell receptor beta chains sequenced from one sample in a study of shared clonotypes between healthy human individuals. The protocol was immunoSEQ multiplex PCR, while the TCRdb copy is restricted to in-frame clones and leaves out a portion. The table records 300,000 to 350,000 clones, more than 60% of them present only once. The sequencing input was memory CD4+ T cells sorted from blood. Subset reported: CD45RA-negative fraction. These receptors came from a man aged 25 to 45 in good health.

J is TRBJ2-7 and V is TRBV29-1; 13 nucleotides agree with TRBD2. Germline V gives CDR1 SQVTM, CDR2 ANQGSEA. There are 18 residues in the CDR3. V lost 6 bases, J lost 4 bases, and 18 bases stayed unmatched. The CDR3 DNA reads as TGCAGCGTGATTTCTCCGGGACTAGCGGGACTACTCGTGTACGAGCAGTACTTC. Protein: CSVISPGLAGLLVYEQYF.

This clone was seen more than once but under ten times. V is TRBV6-6 and J is TRBJ2-3; D perhaps matches TRBD2 (5 bases). The CDR3 consists of 14 residues. V lost 6 bases and J 6 bases, leaving 16 bases between the germline ends. Germline CDR1 MNHNY, CDR2 SVGAGI (reference sequence). The DNA of the CDR3 is TGTGCCAGCAGCCCCCTTTCGGGGTTGGATACGCAGTATTTT. Translation: CASSPLSGLDTQYF.

This clone was recorded only once. The CDR3 protein is CASSPTRSQANSYEQYF. Written as DNA, the CDR3 is TGTGCCAGCTCACCCACGAGGTCCCAGGCAAACTCCTACGAGCAGTACTTC. The chain recombines TRBV18 with TRBJ2-7; D gene ambiguous. The CDR3 spans 17 residues. Trimming removed 3 bases from V and 0 bases from J, with 18 bases in between. Germline lookup yields CDR1 KGHSH and CDR2 LQKENI. Complete variable domain (other parts from reference TRBV18 and TRBJ2-7): NAGVMQNPRHLVRRRGQEARLRCSPMKGHSHVYWYRQLPEEGLKFMVYLQKENIIDESGMPKERFSAEFPKEGPSILRIQQVVRGDSAAYFCASSPTRSQANSYEQYFGPGTRLTVT.

This chain links TRBV9 with TRBJ2-5; the D gene is possibly TRBD2 (5 bases). Germline CDR1 is SGDLS and CDR2 is YYNGEE. This CDR3 is 15 amino acids long. V was cut by 0 bases and J by 5 bases, with 14 bases left in between. CDR3 DNA: TGTGCCAGCAGCGTAGGTTTGGCACAGCGGGAGACCCAGTACTTC. It is translated as CASSVGLAQRETQYF.

The genes are TRBV6-1 and TRBJ1-2, with TRBD1 matching over 7 bases. Trimming at V came to 2 bases and at J to 0 bases, leaving 21 bases not matched to a gene. This CDR3 spans 21 amino acids. Germline loops: CDR1 MNHNS, CDR2 SASEGT. The CDR3 sequence: CASSEYPTGPLTRGSNYGYTF. For the CDR3, the DNA is TGTGCCAGCAGTGAATATCCGACAGGGCCGTTAACAAGAGGATCTAACTATGGCTACACCTTC.

The V gene is TRBV12-5, the J gene TRBJ2-5; D perhaps matches TRBD2 (5 bases). There are 17 residues in the CDR3. Per germline, CDR1 LGHNT and CDR2 FRNRAP. V was clipped by 5 bases and J by 5 bases, with 24 bases between them. DNA of the CDR3: TGTGCTAGTGGTACGCCCCGGGGTAGTCGTTTGTGGGAGACCCAGTACTTC. Its protein product is CASGTPRGSRLWETQYF.